The next 26 T cell receptor beta chains were all read from a single sample in a study of blood T cells in healthy people across ages. It was with a sample-barcoded 5' primer and a J-beta primer mix that a second PCR of about 6 to 12 cycles was run. Each CDR3 protein is one row after TCRdb ran MiXCR on the 5' RACE reads. The table includes 1 million or so distinct CDR3 sequences, 45% detected once. The specimen was blood. The receptor source for this set is a woman between 55 and 75 years old in good health.

This clonotype has a handful of counts. The chain recombines TRBV29-1 with TRBJ2-7; possibly TRBD1 for D (5 bases). The closer fit of TRBJ2-5 to the DNA end suggests the J call may be wrong. The CDR3 length is 10 residues. Germline V lookup: CDR1 SQVTM, CDR2 ANQGSEA. CDR3 sequence reads: CSVREETQYF. CDR3 sequence (DNA): TGCAGCGTCAGGGAAGAGACCCAGTACTTC.

The gene calls are TRBV20-1 and TRBJ2-7; 11 nucleotides align to TRBD2. Germline values: CDR1 DFQATT, CDR2 SNEGSKA (reference sequence). The CDR3 contains 20 residues. The J segment lost 2 bases and the V segment lost 0 bases, leaving 18 bases of the junction unmatched. The CDR3 sequence: CSARDPNPGTSGILTYEQYF. The CDR3 region has the DNA TGCAGTGCTAGAGACCCCAACCCGGGGACTAGCGGAATACTTACCTACGAGCAGTACTTC.

This clonotype came up a few times. Written as DNA, the CDR3 is TGTGCCAGCAGTTCGGGGACGCCGCAGTTCTTC. It specifies CASSSGTPQFF. The chain recombines TRBV6-5 with TRBJ2-1; the D gene could be TRBD1 or TRBD2 (5 bases each). Trimming left V 4 bases short and J 12 bases short, with 10 bases between. The CDR3 is 11 residues long. Germline V lookup: CDR1 MNHEY, CDR2 SVGAGI.

The rearrangement links TRBV20-1 to TRBJ2-6; D unclear. The CDR3 contains 17 residues. V dropped 6 bases and J dropped 0 bases, with 18 bases sitting between them. The germline V gene has CDR1 DFQATT and CDR2 SNEGSKA (reference sequence). The CDR3 nucleotides read TGCAGTGCGCCGACGGGCCTAGGACCCTCTGGGGCCAACGTCCTGACTTTC. Protein sequence: CSAPTGLGPSGANVLTF.

The chain employs TRBV27 and TRBJ2-1; a possible D gene is TRBD2 (6 bases). The CDR3 extends over 14 amino acids. V lost 7 bases and J lost 9, with 19 bases in between. Germline V lookup: CDR1 MNHEY, CDR2 SMNVEV (reference sequence). This CDR3 is CASNDLPLRGEQFF. The CDR3 DNA is TGTGCCAGCAATGACCTACCCCTGCGGGGTGAGCAGTTCTTC.

The chain employs TRBV5-6 and TRBJ2-5; TRBD2 matches at 11 bases. This CDR3 has 15 residues. Germline V gene lookup returns CDR1 SGHDT and CDR2 YYEEEE. With 0 bases clipped from V and 11 bases from J, the junction kept 9 bases outside the gene matches. This CDR3 is CASSLVTSGSRKQYF. CDR3 coding DNA: TGTGCCAGCAGCTTGGTTACTAGCGGGAGCAGGAAGCAGTACTTC. The full variable domain, rest sourced from reference TRBV5-6 and TRBJ2-5, is DAGVTQSPTHLIKTRGQQVTLRCSPKSGHDTVSWYQQALGQGPQFIFQYYEEEERQRGNFPDRFSGHQFPNYSSELNVNALLLGDSALYLCASSLVTSGSRKQYFGPGTRLLVL.

The chain combines TRBV12-3 or TRBV12-4 with TRBJ2-7, with TRBD1 matching 7 bases. CDR3 size: 14 residues. Trimming removed 3 bases from V and 9 bases from J; junction bases left unmatched: 11. CDR3 coding DNA: TGTGCCAGCAGTTTGCCGGGACAGCTACGATCGCAGTACTTC. Protein product: CASSLPGQLRSQYF.

This sequence joins TRBV5-6 and TRBJ2-7; D may be TRBD1 (6 bases). The V and J ends lost 4 bases and 0 bases respectively, with 14 bases between them. CDR3 length equals 15 residues. Germline V gene lookup returns CDR1 SGHDT and CDR2 YYEEEE. The CDR3 DNA sequence: TGTGCCAGCAGCAACAGGGACCCTAGCTCCTACGAGCAGTACTTC. It is translated as CASSNRDPSSYEQYF.

A few counts support this clonotype. This chain connects TRBV11-2 to TRBJ1-1; no definite D call. The germline V gene has CDR1 SGHAT and CDR2 FQNNGV. This CDR3 contains 13 residues. The V gene lost 3 bases and the J gene lost 4 bases, with 9 bases spanning the gap. The CDR3 spells CASSLTRFTEAFF. The CDR3 DNA follows: TGTGCCAGCAGCTTGACGAGATTCACTGAAGCTTTCTTT.

The genes are TRBV20-1 and TRBJ2-1; 12 bases are a match to TRBD2. The CDR3 consists of 15 residues. J gave up 9 bases and V 6 bases, and 12 bases lay outside the gene matches. CDR1 and CDR2 from the germline V gene are DFQATT and SNEGSKA (reference sequence). The CDR3 region has the DNA TGCAGTGCACAGCCAGGGCTAGCGGGAGGGGGTGAGCAGTTCTTC. As protein: CSAQPGLAGGGEQFF.

This clonotype was detected once. The chain employs TRBV28 and TRBJ2-5; D is possibly TRBD1 (5 bases). Germline CDR1 and CDR2: MDHEN and SYDVKM. This CDR3 is built from 17 residues. Trimming cost V 2 bases and J 11 bases, with 27 bases left between them. Here the CDR3 reads CASSLIEWGRNYNEQYF. The CDR3 DNA reads TGTGCCAGCAGTTTAATAGAGTGGGGCAGGAACTACAATGAGCAGTACTTC.

This chain connects TRBV5-1 to TRBJ2-1; D is possibly TRBD2 (5 bases). Germline CDR1 is SGHRS and CDR2 is YFSETQ. This CDR3 is built from 15 residues. V lost 4 bases to trimming and J lost 12 bases, with 23 bases between them. The DNA of the CDR3 is TGCGCCAGCAGCCCCCGGGAACCCTACGAAGGGAGGCAGTTCTTC. It encodes CASSPREPYEGRQFF.

The V call is TRBV5-1, the J call TRBJ2-7; perhaps TRBD2 as D (6 bases). Germline loops: CDR1 SGHRS, CDR2 YFSETQ. V lost 0 bases to trimming and J lost 3 bases, with 16 bases between them. This CDR3 has 16 residues. This chain's CDR3 is CASSLVLAGKGYEQYF. In nucleotides, the CDR3 is TGCGCCAGCAGCTTGGTACTAGCAGGGAAAGGCTACGAGCAGTACTTC.

CDR3 region: CASSELGQGLVDTQYF. For the CDR3, the DNA is TGTGCCAGCAGTGAACTGGGACAGGGCCTTGTAGATACGCAGTATTTT. The V call is TRBV2, the J call TRBJ2-3; 9 nucleotides align to TRBD1. This CDR3 has 16 residues. J gave up 5 bases and V 2 bases, and 8 bases lay outside the gene matches. CDR1 is SNHLY and CDR2 is FYNNEI in the germline V gene.

This clonotype was seen only a few times. V usage is TRBV12-5 and J usage is TRBJ1-1; no definite D call. The V and J ends lost 0 bases and 10 bases respectively, with 12 bases between them. There are 13 residues in the CDR3. CDR1 and CDR2 (germline): LGHNT, FRNRAP. CDR3 nucleotides: TGTGCTAGTGGTTTGGTCCCCCAGGACCCAGCTTTCTTT. Protein product: CASGLVPQDPAFF.

This sequence joins TRBV2 and TRBJ2-1; possibly TRBD2 for D (6 bases). The CDR3 spans 15 residues. V lost 7 bases, J lost 9 bases, and 22 bases lay in between. CDR1 is SNHLY and CDR2 is FYNNEI in the germline V gene. The CDR3 nucleotides are TGTGCCAGCAAAGGCCGTGCGGGATTGTTTGGTGAGCAGTTCTTC. It yields the protein CASKGRAGLFGEQFF.

The chain employs TRBV10-3 and TRBJ2-5; D remains unclear. TRBJ2-7 explains the end of the DNA better; the J call may be wrong. This CDR3 spans 15 amino acids. Germline CDR1 is ENHRY and CDR2 is SYGVKD. CDR3 DNA sequence: TGTGCCATCAAATCGCAGCCGGCCCTCCGGGACGAGCAGTACTTC. Encoded protein: CAIKSQPALRDEQYF.

The chain employs TRBV3-1 and TRBJ1-1; TRBD1 matches 7 bases. After removal of 3 bases from V and 1 base from J, the junction contained 2 bases not matched to a gene. The CDR3 is made up of 14 amino acids. Germline values: CDR1 LGHDT, CDR2 YNNKEL (reference sequence). As DNA, the CDR3 is TGTGCCAGCAGCCAGACAGGGTCGAACACTGAAGCTTTCTTT. This encodes CASSQTGSNTEAFF.

This chain joins TRBV10-3 and TRBJ2-3; TRBD2 might be the D (5 bases). CDR3 size: 14 residues. Trimming removed 10 bases from V and 2 bases from J, with 16 bases in between. Germline V lookup: CDR1 ENHRY, CDR2 SYGVKD. Here the CDR3 reads CATEGSRTTDTQYF. Here the CDR3 DNA reads TGTGCCACAGAGGGTTCTAGGACCACAGATACGCAGTATTTT.

This chain joins TRBV3-1 and TRBJ2-5; a possible D gene is TRBD2 (5 bases). Looked up from germline, CDR1 is LGHDT and CDR2 is YNNKEL (reference sequence). This CDR3 is built from 15 residues. V shed 1 base and J shed 4 bases, with 13 bases lying between them. Here the CDR3 DNA reads TGTGCCAGCAGCCAAGTTCCGGGAATTGGAGAGACCCAGTACTTC. Translating it yields CASSQVPGIGETQYF.

The chain joins TRBV20-1 to TRBJ1-6, with D uncertain. The CDR3 length is 11 residues. In germline, CDR1 is DFQATT, CDR2 SNEGSKA (reference sequence). Trimming removed 6 bases from V and 14 bases from J, with 14 bases in between. The CDR3 loop reads CSAILNPALHF. The DNA for the CDR3 is TGCAGTGCCATCCTAAATCCGGCCCTCCACTTT.

This rearrangement joins TRBV2 to TRBJ2-5; unclear D gene. From germline, CDR1 is SNHLY and CDR2 FYNNEI. CDR3 size: 11 residues. V lost 8 bases and J 0 bases, leaving 4 bases between the germline ends. CDR3 nucleotide sequence: TGTGCCAGCCCAAACCAAGAGACCCAGTACTTC. Translated: CASPNQETQYF.

On this clonotype: At one end the junction does not follow the germline gene, possibly because of a read error. The chain uses TRBV5-1 and TRBJ2-1, with 8 positions matching TRBD2. In germline, CDR1 is SGHRS, CDR2 YFSETQ. This CDR3 spans 15 amino acids. This CDR3 reads CASRGGGSSYDEQFF. CDR3 DNA sequence: TGCGCCAGCCGGGGGGGCGGGAGCTCCTACGATGAGCAGTTCTTC.

There are a few counts of this clonotype. The V call is TRBV20-1, the J call TRBJ2-5, with 10 bases matching TRBD2. The germline V gene encodes CDR1 DFQATT and CDR2 SNEGSKA (reference sequence). The CDR3 covers 15 residues. Losses at the gene ends were 0 bases for V and 4 bases for J; bases not matched to a gene: 5. The chain's CDR3 is CSARDASGSGETQYF. CDR3 in DNA: TGCAGTGCTAGAGATGCTAGCGGGAGTGGAGAGACCCAGTACTTC.

The chain is built from TRBV7-7 and TRBJ2-1; D might be TRBD2 (7 bases). The germline V gene has CDR1 SSHAT and CDR2 FNYEAQ (reference sequence). This CDR3 spans 15 amino acids. Trimming took 5 bases from V and 12 from J, leaving 23 bases between them. CDR3 DNA sequence: TGTGCCAGCAGCCCCCGGAGGGGGGGAGACGTTGGGCAGTTCTTC. Translation: CASSPRRGGDVGQFF. The full variable domain, its missing parts supplied by reference TRBV7-7 and TRBJ2-1, is GAGVSQSPRYKVTKRGQDVTLRCDPISSHATLYWYQQALGQGPEFLTYFNYEAQPDKSGLPSDRFSAERPEGSISTLTIQRTEQRDSAMYRCASSPRRGGDVGQFFGPGTRLTVL.

This clonotype was observed a handful of times. The chain employs TRBV5-1 and TRBJ2-5; D is ambiguous. Trimming stripped 2 bases from V and 0 bases from J, with 8 bases between. This CDR3 is 14 amino acids long. Germline assignment: CDR1 SGHRS and CDR2 YFSETQ. The DNA for the CDR3 is TGCGCCAGCAGCTTAGCCAAGTACCAAGAGACCCAGTACTTC. It specifies CASSLAKYQETQYF.